Presented here are 22 T cell receptor beta chains from one specimen sequenced in a study of cytomegalovirus exposure and HLA in healthy donors (dated by TCRdb to about 2017). The library was produced with the immunoSEQ multiplex PCR assay. The multiplex PCR relied on a mix of 60 forward primers for TCR Vbeta segments and 13 reverse primers for TCR Jbeta segments. As stored in TCRdb, this immuneACCESS dataset retains in-frame rearrangements with V and J assigned. A fraction of the clones does not appear; measured against another copy, unresolved V genes explain less than half of the discrepancy, and the remainder lacks a known reason. The sample includes a few hundred thousand clones, with 65% to 75% observed a single time. The leading ten clones occupy about 1.9% of the sample. The sequenced sample was PBMCs. These receptors were obtained from a woman aged 25-40 years in good health and CMV-seronegative.

The gene calls are TRBV5-5 and TRBJ1-5; possible D gene TRBD1, 5 bases. There are 16 residues in the CDR3. V gave up 4 bases and J gave up 0 bases, with 14 bases separating them. The germline V gene encodes CDR1 SGHKS and CDR2 YYEKEE (reference sequence). CDR3 bases: TGTGCCAGCAGCCTTCTCAGGGTGGATAGCAATCAGCCCCAGCATTTT. It translates to CASSLLRVDSNQPQHF.

This chain joins TRBV30 and TRBJ2-2, with D hard to call. V lost 0 bases and J 4 bases, leaving 18 bases between the germline ends. Germline CDR1 is GTSNPN and CDR2 is SVGIG (reference sequence). CDR3 length: 17 amino acids. CDR3 region: CAWSVRNSLVFTGELFF. Written as DNA, the CDR3 is TGTGCCTGGAGTGTACGAAATAGCCTAGTGTTCACCGGGGAGCTGTTTTTT.

The J gene is TRBJ2-2, the V gene TRBV7-9; TRBD1 aligns across 8 bases. The CDR3 has 19 residues. CDR1 is SEHNR, CDR2 FQNEAQ, per germline (reference sequence). The V gene end was trimmed by 2 bases and the J gene end by 0 bases; junction bases not matched to a gene: 11. The CDR3 sequence is CASSLTDRGSEPNTGELFF. DNA for the CDR3: TGTGCCAGCAGCTTAACAGACAGGGGATCAGAGCCGAACACCGGGGAGCTGTTTTTT.

This clone is a singleton in its sample. V usage is TRBV27 and J usage is TRBJ2-7; 8 nucleotides match TRBD2. This CDR3 is 14 amino acids long. The J segment lost 5 bases and the V segment lost 7 bases, leaving 10 bases of the junction unmatched. Germline V gene sequence: CDR1 MNHEY, CDR2 SMNVEV (reference sequence). CDR3 coding DNA: TGTGCCAGCATCCCGTTACCGGGAGGGCACGAGCAGTACTTC. Amino acid sequence: CASIPLPGGHEQYF.

This clone was observed a handful of times. The gene calls are TRBV30 and TRBJ1-4; 9 positions match TRBD1. Germline V lookup: CDR1 GTSNPN, CDR2 SVGIG (reference sequence). This CDR3 region has 14 residues. Trimming took 0 bases from V and 8 from J; bases not matched to a gene: 4. The DNA of the CDR3 is TGTGCCTGGAGTGTGGGGACAGGGTACGAAAAACTGTTTTTT. This translates into CAWSVGTGYEKLFF.

This clone has a handful of counts. The rearrangement uses TRBV19 and TRBJ1-2, with 10 bases lining up with TRBD1. Germline loops: CDR1 LNHDA, CDR2 SQIVND (reference sequence). V lost 5 bases to trimming and J lost 8 bases; unmatched junction nucleotides: 11. The CDR3 runs to 15 residues. The CDR3 DNA is TGTGCCAGTAGTCCTGGACAGGGGGGTTTCGGAGGCTACACCTTC. Protein sequence: CASSPGQGGFGGYTF.

This chain uses TRBV6-6 with TRBJ2-7, with a weak D call TRBD1 (5 bases). V dropped 6 bases and J dropped 2 bases, with 8 bases sitting between them. The CDR3 runs 12 residues. Germline CDR1 is MNHNY and CDR2 is SVGAGI (reference sequence). CDR3 sequence (DNA): TGTGCCAGCAGCGGACAACCCTACGAGCAGTACTTC. Protein sequence: CASSGQPYEQYF.

V usage is TRBV19 and J usage is TRBJ1-1; no firm D call. The CDR3 consists of 12 residues. Germline CDR1 and CDR2: LNHDA and SQIVND (reference sequence). Trimming shortened V by 1 base and J by 12 bases, and 12 bases separated the two germline ends. CDR3: CASSIGSLAPFF. CDR3 coding DNA: TGTGCCAGTAGTATAGGGTCCCTCGCGCCTTTCTTT.

V is TRBV30 and J is TRBJ1-1; D perhaps matches TRBD1 (5 bases). Deletions cut 2 bases from V and 8 bases from J, with 18 bases between. The germline V gene encodes CDR1 GTSNPN and CDR2 SVGIG (reference sequence). This CDR3 region has 14 residues. The CDR3 DNA reads TGTGCCTGGAGTTCCCCGGGCCCTGGGGGGGAAGCTTTCTTT. Its translation: CAWSSPGPGGEAFF.

This chain connects TRBV7-8 to TRBJ2-7; tentatively, D is TRBD2 (6 bases). Trimming cost V 0 bases and J 11 bases, with 26 bases left between them. Germline V lookup: CDR1 SGHVS, CDR2 FQNEAQ. CDR3 length equals 17 residues. CDR3: CASSLATRNNKAQWEYF. The CDR3 DNA sequence: TGTGCCAGCAGCTTAGCGACTAGGAACAACAAAGCCCAGTGGGAGTACTTC.

The chain recombines TRBV10-3 with TRBJ2-3; 7 bases line up with TRBD2. Germline V gives CDR1 ENHRY, CDR2 SYGVKD. Losses at the gene ends were 8 bases for V and 2 bases for J; bases not matched to a gene: 10. This CDR3 region has 15 residues. This chain's CDR3 is CAISLGGRATDTQYF. In DNA form, the CDR3 reads TGTGCCATCTCTCTTGGTGGGAGGGCCACAGATACGCAGTATTTT.

The CDR3 region is CASSFSGSSQETQYF. CDR3 bases: TGTGCCAGCAGCTTTAGCGGGAGCTCCCAAGAGACCCAGTACTTC. The V and J genes are TRBV5-4 and TRBJ2-5; the match to TRBD2 covers 9 bases. This CDR3 spans 15 amino acids. Germline-derived CDR1 and CDR2 are SGHNT and YYREEE (reference sequence). With V trimmed by 2 bases and J by 1 base, 3 bases remained unmatched.

The CDR3 loop is CASSRGYEQFF. The CDR3 coding sequence is TGTGCCAGCAGTAGGGGGTATGAGCAGTTCTTC. V and J are TRBV7-9 and TRBJ2-1; possible D gene TRBD1, 6 bases. The CDR3 length is 11 residues. V lost 6 bases and J lost 8, with 8 bases in between. From germline, CDR1 is SEHNR and CDR2 FQNEAQ (reference sequence).

The V call is TRBV10-3, the J call TRBJ2-7; possibly TRBD1 for D (5 bases). Trimming took off 4 bases at V and 0 bases at J, with 7 bases between the two ends. Germline loops: CDR1 ENHRY, CDR2 SYGVKD. The CDR3 is 13 amino acids. CDR3: CAISGQFSYEQYF. CDR3 coding DNA: TGTGCCATCAGTGGACAGTTCTCCTACGAGCAGTACTTC.

The V call is TRBV2, the J call TRBJ2-2, with D unresolved. This CDR3 contains 14 residues. Per germline, CDR1 SNHLY and CDR2 FYNNEI. V lost 0 bases and J lost 4, with 6 bases in between. CDR3 loop: CASSEARSTGELFF. The CDR3 coding sequence is TGTGCCAGCAGTGAAGCTAGGAGCACCGGGGAGCTGTTTTTT.

The chain couples TRBV11-3 to TRBJ2-1; 15 nucleotides agree with TRBD2. This CDR3 contains 19 residues. V trimming: 7 bases; J trimming: 6 bases; junction bases outside the gene matches: 16. Germline CDR1 and CDR2: SGHNT and YENEEA. The CDR3 DNA is TGTGCCAGCATCCCCGGGTGGACTAGCGGGGGGGTGGAATTCAATGAGCAGTTCTTC. This encodes CASIPGWTSGGVEFNEQFF.

This chain joins TRBV7-9 and TRBJ2-7; D is possibly TRBD2 (7 bases). V dropped 8 bases and J dropped 0 bases, with 14 bases sitting between them. Per germline, CDR1 SEHNR and CDR2 FQNEAQ (reference sequence). This CDR3 has 14 residues. In DNA, the CDR3 is TGTGCCAGCTCGCCGGGGGGCGGCTCCTACGAGCAGTACTTC. Encoded protein: CASSPGGGSYEQYF.

This clone was seen only a few times. V gene TRBV6-5 combines with J gene TRBJ1-3; D gene uncertain. The CDR3 has 14 residues. Germline CDR1 reads MNHEY; CDR2 reads SVGAGI. Trimming took off 5 bases at V and 0 bases at J, with 8 bases between the two ends. CDR3 coding DNA: TGTGCCAGCAGTCTAAGCTACTCTGGAAACACCATATATTTT. Protein product: CASSLSYSGNTIYF.

The rearrangement uses TRBV5-6 and TRBJ1-1; the D is unclear. The CDR3 runs to 15 residues. The germline CDR1 and CDR2 sequences are SGHDT and YYEEEE. V lost 6 bases, J lost 5 bases, and 20 bases lay in between. In DNA form, the CDR3 reads TGTGCCAGCACTTTGGAAACGAGGAGGAGGACTGAAGCTTTCTTT. It is translated as CASTLETRRRTEAFF.

The rearrangement joins TRBV29-1 to TRBJ2-5; 7 nucleotides agree with TRBD1. CDR3 length: 15 residues. With 4 bases clipped from V and 2 bases from J, the junction kept 10 bases outside the gene matches. Germline lookup yields CDR1 SQVTM and CDR2 ANQGSEA. The CDR3 DNA reads TGCAGCGTTGCCCCCTGGACAGGTTTACAAGAGACCCAGTACTTC. This translates into CSVAPWTGLQETQYF. Filled out from reference TRBV29-1 and TRBJ2-5, the complete variable domain reads SAVISQKPSRDICQRGTSLTIQCQVDSQVTMMFWYRQQPGQSLTLIATANQGSEATYESGFVIDKFPISRPNLTFSTLTVSNMSPEDSSIYLCSVAPWTGLQETQYFGPGTRLLVL.

Regarding this clone: Other DNA sequences from this sample encode an identical CDR3 as well. The DNA for the CDR3 is TGTGCCAGCAGCTTACGAGGGAGGACTGAGCAGTTCTTC. Amino acid sequence: CASSLRGRTEQFF. The chain links TRBV7-9 to TRBJ2-1; D may be TRBD2 (6 bases). Per the germline V gene, CDR1 is SEHNR and CDR2 is FQNEAQ (reference sequence). Trimming took off 2 bases at V and 9 bases at J, with 11 bases between the two ends. The CDR3 is 13 amino acids.

The chain is built from TRBV10-3 and TRBJ2-5, with D hard to call. Germline CDR1 is ENHRY and CDR2 is SYGVKD. The CDR3 length is 12 residues. The ends were cut back, 3 bases at V and 2 bases at J, with 4 bases in the middle. This chain's CDR3 is CAISDNQETQYF. The CDR3 region has the DNA TGTGCCATCAGTGACAATCAAGAGACCCAGTACTTC.